These 14 T cell receptor beta chains were sequenced from one sample in a study of Ad26.COV2.S vaccination and SARS-CoV-2 variants. Clones were sequenced by immunoSEQ multiplex PCR, and TCRdb holds only the in-frame ones, with some missing. The repertoire consists of fewer than 500,000 clones, with roughly nine tenths occurring once and the leading ten covering around 2.6%. Treatment specified: about 20 received Ad26.COV2.S at low or high dose, single or two shots; about five received placebo; per-sample allocation not given. All samples were drawn on day 63, counting from the first vaccine or placebo injection. The starting material was peripheral blood, obtained in a trial of Ad26.COV2.S vaccine versus placebo. The receptors stem from a person aged 18-60 years who received the Ad26.COV2.S COVID-19 vaccine or a placebo.

The chain couples TRBV9 to TRBJ2-1, with D perhaps TRBD2 (7 bases). Trimming shortened V by 2 bases and J by 4 bases, and 16 bases separated the two germline ends. The CDR3 runs 16 residues. Germline CDR1 and CDR2: SGDLS and YYNGEE. This CDR3 reads CASSVTAGATYNEQFF. CDR3 DNA: TGTGCCAGCAGCGTTACTGCGGGGGCCACGTACAATGAGCAGTTCTTC.

The V call is TRBV9, the J call TRBJ1-2; TRBD1 aligns across 8 bases. The germline gives CDR1 SGDLS, CDR2 YYNGEE. This CDR3 contains 15 residues. With 4 bases clipped from V and 3 bases from J, the junction kept 8 bases outside the gene matches. CDR3 DNA sequence: TGTGCCAGCAGCAAAGACAGGGGAAGTTACTATGGCTACACCTTC. Translation gives CASSKDRGSYYGYTF.

The rearrangement links TRBV30 to TRBJ1-5; D possibly corresponds to TRBD1 (5 bases). The CDR3 runs to 14 residues. CDR1 is GTSNPN, CDR2 SVGIG, per germline (reference sequence). V was cut by 2 bases and J by 4 bases, with 12 bases left in between. The CDR3 region is CAWSRGTGNQPQHF. The CDR3 DNA reads as TGTGCCTGGAGTCGCGGCACAGGAAATCAGCCCCAGCATTTT.

The chain is built from TRBV19 and TRBJ1-2, with D perhaps TRBD1 (5 bases). Trimming took off 0 bases at V and 5 bases at J, with 10 bases between the two ends. Germline-derived CDR1 and CDR2 are LNHDA and SQIVND (reference sequence). The CDR3 loop spans 14 amino acids. The CDR3 region is CASSIDRTTYGYTF. In nucleotides, the CDR3 is TGTGCCAGTAGTATAGATCGGACAACTTATGGCTACACCTTC.

The chain links TRBV7-8 to TRBJ1-2, with a tentative D call TRBD1 (6 bases). V was shortened by 6 bases and J by 4 bases, with 21 bases between the two germline ends. The CDR3 sequence is 16 residues long. CDR1 is SGHVS and CDR2 is FQNEAQ in the germline V gene. CDR3 amino acids: CASSSRDTNPFYGYTF. CDR3 bases: TGTGCCAGCAGTTCGAGGGACACCAACCCCTTCTATGGCTACACCTTC. The entire variable domain, with the rest obtained from reference TRBV7-8 and TRBJ1-2, is as follows: GAGVSQSPRYKVAKRGQDVALRCDPISGHVSLFWYQQALGQGPEFLTYFQNEAQLDKSGLPSDRFFAERPEGSVSTLKIQRTQQEDSAVYLCASSSRDTNPFYGYTFGSGTRLTVV.

This clone was picked up one time. V and J are TRBV18 and TRBJ1-6; TRBD1 matches 8 bases. This CDR3 contains 15 residues. The V and J ends lost 3 bases and 7 bases, in that order; junction bases with no gene match: 5. In germline, CDR1 is KGHSH, CDR2 LQKENI. CDR3 nucleotide sequence: TGTGCCAGCTCACCGATGCGACAGGGGAATTCACCCCTCCACTTT. Encoded protein: CASSPMRQGNSPLHF.

The rearrangement joins TRBV5-8 to TRBJ1-2; possibly TRBD1 for D (6 bases). The CDR3 consists of 13 residues. V gave up 0 bases and J gave up 8 bases, with 11 bases separating them. Germline V gene data show CDR1 as SGHTS and CDR2 as YDEGEE. CDR3 in amino acids: CASSLVTGMGYTF. The CDR3 bases are TGTGCCAGCAGCTTGGTTACAGGGATGGGCTACACCTTC.

The gene calls are TRBV18 and TRBJ1-1; the match to TRBD1 covers 9 bases. Losses at the gene ends were 6 bases for V and 6 bases for J; bases not matched to a gene: 8. The CDR3 sequence is 14 residues long. Germline loops: CDR1 KGHSH, CDR2 LQKENI. The CDR3 loop is CASSRDRENAEAFF. CDR3 bases: TGTGCCAGCTCGCGGGACAGGGAAAATGCTGAAGCTTTCTTT.

The chain uses TRBV4-1 and TRBJ2-7, with TRBD1 matching 10 bases. Per the germline V gene, CDR1 is MGHRA and CDR2 is YSYEKL. V was clipped by 4 bases and J by 4 bases; unmatched bases: 4. CDR3 size: 14 residues. The CDR3 nucleotides read TGCGCCAGCAGCCTGCGACAGGGGGCTTACGAGCAGTACGTC. This codes for CASSLRQGAYEQYV.

In DNA, the CDR3 is TGCGCCAGCAGCCAAAGCGGGCCGACAGATACGCAGTATTTT. Amino acid sequence: CASSQSGPTDTQYF. V and J are TRBV4-1 and TRBJ2-3, with a tentative D call TRBD2 (6 bases). The CDR3 has 14 residues. V was trimmed by 2 bases and J by 3 bases, leaving 9 bases between them. The germline CDR1 and CDR2 sequences are MGHRA and YSYEKL.

The chain has TRBV14 and TRBJ1-2, with unresolved D. V was shortened by 3 bases and J by 5 bases, with 10 bases between the two germline ends. The CDR3 extends over 13 amino acids. Germline CDR1 SGHDN, CDR2 FVKESK. The CDR3: CASSHLTPYGYTF. The CDR3 region has the DNA TGTGCCAGCAGCCATTTAACACCTTATGGCTACACCTTC.

The CDR3 DNA reads as TGTGCCAGCAGCTTATTAAAGGGGCCGGGTACTGAAGCTTTCTTT. Translating gives CASSLLKGPGTEAFF. J is TRBJ1-1 and V is TRBV7-9, with D perhaps TRBD1 (5 bases). The V end was cut by 2 bases, the J end by 5 bases, with 15 bases between. The CDR3 is 15 amino acids. The germline V gene has CDR1 SEHNR and CDR2 FQNEAQ (reference sequence).

This clone showed up just a few times. V gene TRBV11-3 combines with J gene TRBJ1-4; no definite D call. The CDR3 has 13 amino acids. The V end was cut by 2 bases, the J end by 5 bases, with 6 bases between. Germline V gene sequence: CDR1 SGHNT, CDR2 YENEEA. In DNA form, the CDR3 reads TGTGCCAGCAGCTTAAATCAAAATGAAAAACTGTTTTTT. It codes for CASSLNQNEKLFF.

The rearrangement joins TRBV10-3 to TRBJ1-6; D might be TRBD1 (5 bases). V was clipped by 4 bases and J by 7 bases, with 17 bases between them. The germline V gene has CDR1 ENHRY and CDR2 SYGVKD. CDR3 length: 16 residues. In nucleotides, the CDR3 is TGTGCCATCAGTGTTATTCGGGGACGGCCAAATTCACCCCTCCACTTT. This translates into CAISVIRGRPNSPLHF.